A single count supports the clone carrying this T cell receptor beta chain. Its antigen is not identified. The individuals who served as donors were healthy Caucasians living in Russia, aged about 6 to 100. Trimming shortened V by 7 bases and J by 7 bases, and 12 bases separated the two germline ends. There are 12 residues in the CDR3. Germline V CDR1 and CDR2: MNHEY, SMNVEV (reference sequence). This sample stems from a study of blood T cells in healthy people across ages. Overall study context: Per two T cells, about one barcoded beta molecule was captured through template switching. Study conclusions and caveats: Estimated diversity, derived from one million T cells, was regarded as an underestimate.

With a J-beta primer mix and a sample-barcoded 5' primer, a second PCR ran 7 to 11 cycles. The template-switch adaptor, which had 12 random nucleotides, put a tag on each cDNA molecule. TCRdb independently ran MiXCR on the 5' RACE reads; one entry per CDR3 protein. This sample yields roughly 830,000 distinct CDR3 sequences, of which approximately 67% are seen a single time; about 30% belongs to the top ten. V is TRBV27 and J is TRBJ2-3; D perhaps matches TRBD1 (5 bases). The sample comprised blood. The sequence derives from a man aged 30 to 39 in good health. CDR3 nucleotide sequence: TGTGCCAGCACCGGTGGGGCCAATACGCAGTATTTT. Translated: CASTGGANTQYF.